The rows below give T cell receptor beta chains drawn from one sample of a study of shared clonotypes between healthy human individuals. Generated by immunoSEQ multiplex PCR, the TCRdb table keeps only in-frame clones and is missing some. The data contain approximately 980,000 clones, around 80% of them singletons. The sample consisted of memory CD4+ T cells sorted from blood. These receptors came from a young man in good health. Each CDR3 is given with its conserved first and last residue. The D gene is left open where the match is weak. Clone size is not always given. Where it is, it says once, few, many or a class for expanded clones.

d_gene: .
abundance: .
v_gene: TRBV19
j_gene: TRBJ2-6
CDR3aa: CASSTLQISGANVLTF
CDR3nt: TGTGCCAGTAGTACGTTACAGATCTCTGGGGCCAACGTCCTGACTTTC

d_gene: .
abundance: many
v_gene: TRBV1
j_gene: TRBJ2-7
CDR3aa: CTSSQGRLAGDYEQYF
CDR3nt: TGCACCAGCAGCCAAGGTAGACTAGCGGGGGACTACGAGCAGTACTTC

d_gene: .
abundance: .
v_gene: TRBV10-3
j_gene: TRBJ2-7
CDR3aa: CAISESGEGAYEQYF
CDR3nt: TGTGCCATCAGTGAGTCGGGGGAAGGGGCCTACGAGCAGTACTTC

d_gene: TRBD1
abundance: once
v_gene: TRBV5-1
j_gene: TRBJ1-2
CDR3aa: CASSRDRAGYTF
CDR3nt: TGCGCCAGCAGCAGGGACAGGGCTGGCTACACCTTC

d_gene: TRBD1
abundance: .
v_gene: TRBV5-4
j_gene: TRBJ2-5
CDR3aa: CASSRDRETQYF
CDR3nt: TGTGCCAGCAGCCGGGACAGAGAGACCCAGTACTTC

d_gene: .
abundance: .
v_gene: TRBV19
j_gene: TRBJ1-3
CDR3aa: CASRRTAGNTIYF
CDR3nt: TGTGCCAGTAGGAGGACAGCTGGAAACACCATATATTTT

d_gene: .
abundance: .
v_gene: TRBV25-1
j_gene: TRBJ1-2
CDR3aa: CASSGPPGTEGHYGYTF
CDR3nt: TGTGCCAGCAGTGGACCACCTGGGACGGAGGGCCACTATGGCTACACCTTC

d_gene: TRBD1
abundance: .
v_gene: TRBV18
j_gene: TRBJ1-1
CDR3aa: CASSLDRGEAFF
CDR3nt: TGTGCCAGCTCACTGGACAGGGGTGAAGCTTTCTTT

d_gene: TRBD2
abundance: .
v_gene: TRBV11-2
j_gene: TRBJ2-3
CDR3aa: CASSFPFGLEFTRRQYF
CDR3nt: TGTGCCAGCAGCTTCCCCTTCGGACTAGAATTCACCCGTCGTCAGTATTTT

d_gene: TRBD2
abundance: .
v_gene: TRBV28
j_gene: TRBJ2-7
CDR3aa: CASSLPSGGGEQYF
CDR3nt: TGTGCCAGCAGTTTGCCTAGCGGGGGCGGCGAGCAGTACTTC

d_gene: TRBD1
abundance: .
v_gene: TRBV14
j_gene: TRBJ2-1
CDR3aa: CASSQETLGGQGFHNEQFF
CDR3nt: TGTGCCAGCAGCCAAGAGACGCTTGGAGGACAGGGGTTCCACAATGAGCAGTTCTTC

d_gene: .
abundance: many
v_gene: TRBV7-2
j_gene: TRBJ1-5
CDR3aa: CASSLGDYSNQPQHF
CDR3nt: TGTGCCAGCAGCTTAGGGGATTATAGCAATCAGCCCCAGCATTTT

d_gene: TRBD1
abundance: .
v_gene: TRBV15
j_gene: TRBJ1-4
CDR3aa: CATSRGGTGNEKLFF
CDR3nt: TGTGCCACCAGCAGAGGTGGGACAGGTAATGAAAAACTGTTTTTT

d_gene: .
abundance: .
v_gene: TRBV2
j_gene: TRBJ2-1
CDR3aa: CASNRVLAHEQFF
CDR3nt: TGTGCCAGCAACCGGGTACTAGCTCATGAGCAGTTCTTC

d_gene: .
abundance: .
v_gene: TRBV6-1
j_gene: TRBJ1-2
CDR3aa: CASSEGGGGNGYTF
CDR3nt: TGTGCCAGCAGTGAAGGGGGAGGGGGGAATGGCTACACCTTC

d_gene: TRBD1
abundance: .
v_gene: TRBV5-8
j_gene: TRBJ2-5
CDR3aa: CASSFGQAKETQYF
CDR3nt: TGTGCCAGCAGCTTTGGACAGGCCAAAGAGACCCAGTACTTC

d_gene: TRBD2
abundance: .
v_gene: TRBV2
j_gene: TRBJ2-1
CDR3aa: CASKGSGRANEQFF
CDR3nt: TGTGCCAGCAAAGGTAGCGGGAGGGCCAATGAGCAGTTCTTC

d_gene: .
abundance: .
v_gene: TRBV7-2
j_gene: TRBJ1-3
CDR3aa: CASSLASASGNTIYF
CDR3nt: TGTGCCAGCAGCTTAGCTTCCGCTTCTGGAAACACCATATATTTT

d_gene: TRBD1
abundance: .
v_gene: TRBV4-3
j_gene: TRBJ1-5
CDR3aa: CASSQEPGQGNQPQHF
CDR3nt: TGCGCCAGCAGCCAAGAACCAGGACAGGGAAATCAGCCCCAGCATTTT

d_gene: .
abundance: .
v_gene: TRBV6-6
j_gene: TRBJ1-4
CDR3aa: CASSTAGNEKLFF
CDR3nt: TGTGCCAGCAGTACAGCCGGTAATGAAAAACTGTTTTTT

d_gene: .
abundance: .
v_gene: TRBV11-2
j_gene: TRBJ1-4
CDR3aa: CASSIYEKLFF
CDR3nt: TGTGCCAGCAGCATCTACGAAAAACTGTTTTTT

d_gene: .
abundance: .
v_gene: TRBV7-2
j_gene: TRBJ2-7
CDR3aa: CASSLTLGAYEQYF
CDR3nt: TGTGCCAGCAGCTTAACCCTCGGGGCCTACGAGCAGTACTTC

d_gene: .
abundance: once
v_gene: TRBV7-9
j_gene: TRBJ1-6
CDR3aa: CASTQGGGWDSPLHF
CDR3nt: TGTGCCAGCACCCAAGGGGGGGGTTGGGATTCACCCCTCCACTTT

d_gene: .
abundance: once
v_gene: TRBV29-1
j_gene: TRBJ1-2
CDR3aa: CSVERGTNYGYTF
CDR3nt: TGCAGCGTTGAACGAGGGACGAATTATGGCTACACCTTC

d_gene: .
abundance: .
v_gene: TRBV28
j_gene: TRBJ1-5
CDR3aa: CASSLVLGNSNQPQHF
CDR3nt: TGTGCCAGCAGTTTAGTGTTGGGTAATAGCAATCAGCCCCAGCATTTT

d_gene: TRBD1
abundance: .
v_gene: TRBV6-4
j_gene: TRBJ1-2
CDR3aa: CASSSTGDYNYGYTF
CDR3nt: TGTGCCAGCAGTTCGACAGGGGATTATAACTATGGCTACACCTTC

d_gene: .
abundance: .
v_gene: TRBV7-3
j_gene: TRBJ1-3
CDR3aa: CASSAGTGGNTIYF
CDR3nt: TGTGCCAGCAGCGCCGGGACGGGTGGAAACACCATATATTTT

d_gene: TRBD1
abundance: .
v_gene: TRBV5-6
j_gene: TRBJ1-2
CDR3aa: CASSLGTGRYGYTF
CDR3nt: TGTGCCAGCAGCTTGGGGACAGGGAGGTATGGCTACACCTTC

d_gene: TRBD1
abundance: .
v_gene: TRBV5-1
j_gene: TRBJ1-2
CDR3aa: CASSLEGTESSTF
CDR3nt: TGCGCCAGCAGCTTGGAAGGGACAGAGTCCAGTACCTTC

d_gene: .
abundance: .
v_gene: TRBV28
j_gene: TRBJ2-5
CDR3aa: CASSFYETQYF
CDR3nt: TGTGCCAGCAGTTTTTACGAGACCCAGTACTTC

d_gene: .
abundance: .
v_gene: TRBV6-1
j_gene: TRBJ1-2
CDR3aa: CASSEMQVLYGYTF
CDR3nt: TGTGCCAGCAGTGAAATGCAGGTCCTCTATGGCTACACCTTC

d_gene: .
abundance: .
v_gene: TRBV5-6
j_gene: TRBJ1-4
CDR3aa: CASRRGRKNEKLFF
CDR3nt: TGTGCCAGCAGACGAGGACGGAAGAATGAAAAACTGTTTTTT

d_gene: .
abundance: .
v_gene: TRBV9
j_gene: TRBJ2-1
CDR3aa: CASSVAWSASYNEQFF
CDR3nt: TGTGCCAGCAGCGTAGCTTGGTCGGCCTCCTACAATGAGCAGTTCTTC

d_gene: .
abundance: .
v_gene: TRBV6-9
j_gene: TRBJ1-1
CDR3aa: CASSSPGGGTEAFF
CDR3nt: TGTGCCAGCAGTTCCCCCGGTGGGGGCACTGAAGCTTTCTTT

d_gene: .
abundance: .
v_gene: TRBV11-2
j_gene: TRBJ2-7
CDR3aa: CASSLPGRAYYF
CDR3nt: TGTGCCAGCAGCTTACCGGGTAGGGCCTATTACTTC

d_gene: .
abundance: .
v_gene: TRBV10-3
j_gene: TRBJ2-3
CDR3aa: CAISATDTQYF
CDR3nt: TGTGCCATCAGTGCCACAGATACGCAGTATTTT

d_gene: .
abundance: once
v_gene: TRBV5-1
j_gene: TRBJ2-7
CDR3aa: CASSLGGPVPSYEQYF
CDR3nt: TGCGCCAGCAGCTTGGGTGGGCCAGTCCCCTCCTACGAGCAGTACTTC

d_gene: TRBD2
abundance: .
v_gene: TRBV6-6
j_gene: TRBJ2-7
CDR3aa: CASSYSGLASYEQYF
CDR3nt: TGTGCCAGCAGTTACTCGGGACTAGCGTCCTACGAGCAGTACTTC